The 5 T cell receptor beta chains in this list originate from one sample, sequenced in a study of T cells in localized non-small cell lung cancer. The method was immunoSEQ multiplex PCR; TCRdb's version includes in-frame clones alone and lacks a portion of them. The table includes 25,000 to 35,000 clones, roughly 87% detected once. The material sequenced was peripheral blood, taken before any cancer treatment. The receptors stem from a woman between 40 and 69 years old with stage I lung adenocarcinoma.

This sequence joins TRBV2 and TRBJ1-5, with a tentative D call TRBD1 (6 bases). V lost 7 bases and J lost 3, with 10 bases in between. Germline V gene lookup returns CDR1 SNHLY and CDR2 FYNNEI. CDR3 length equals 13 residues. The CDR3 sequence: CASNGQHNQPQHF. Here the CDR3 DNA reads TGTGCCAGCAATGGACAGCACAATCAGCCCCAGCATTTT.

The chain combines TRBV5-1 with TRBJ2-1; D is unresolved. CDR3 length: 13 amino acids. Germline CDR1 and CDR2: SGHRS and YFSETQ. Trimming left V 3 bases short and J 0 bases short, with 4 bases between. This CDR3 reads CASSSISYNEQFF. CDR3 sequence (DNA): TGCGCCAGCAGCTCCATCTCCTACAATGAGCAGTTCTTC.

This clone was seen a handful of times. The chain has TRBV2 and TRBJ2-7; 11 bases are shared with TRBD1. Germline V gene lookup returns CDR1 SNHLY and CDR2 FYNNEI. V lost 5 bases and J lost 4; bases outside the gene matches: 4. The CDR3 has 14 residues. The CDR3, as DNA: TGTGCCAGCAGTCCCGGGACAGGGGGGTACGAGCAGTACTTC. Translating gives CASSPGTGGYEQYF.

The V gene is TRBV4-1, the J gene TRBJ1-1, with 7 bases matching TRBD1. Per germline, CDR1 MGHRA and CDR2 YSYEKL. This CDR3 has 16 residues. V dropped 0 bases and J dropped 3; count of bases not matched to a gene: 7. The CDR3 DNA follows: TGCGCCAGCAGCCAAGACGATAGGGGGCAAGACACTGAAGCTTTCTTT. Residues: CASSQDDRGQDTEAFF.

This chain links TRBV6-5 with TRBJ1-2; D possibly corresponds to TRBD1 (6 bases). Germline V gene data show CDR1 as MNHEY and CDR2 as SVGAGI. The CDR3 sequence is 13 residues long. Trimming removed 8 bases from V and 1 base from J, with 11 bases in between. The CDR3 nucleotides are TGTGCCAGCCGGAGGACAGTTAACTATGGCTACACCTTC. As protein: CASRRTVNYGYTF.